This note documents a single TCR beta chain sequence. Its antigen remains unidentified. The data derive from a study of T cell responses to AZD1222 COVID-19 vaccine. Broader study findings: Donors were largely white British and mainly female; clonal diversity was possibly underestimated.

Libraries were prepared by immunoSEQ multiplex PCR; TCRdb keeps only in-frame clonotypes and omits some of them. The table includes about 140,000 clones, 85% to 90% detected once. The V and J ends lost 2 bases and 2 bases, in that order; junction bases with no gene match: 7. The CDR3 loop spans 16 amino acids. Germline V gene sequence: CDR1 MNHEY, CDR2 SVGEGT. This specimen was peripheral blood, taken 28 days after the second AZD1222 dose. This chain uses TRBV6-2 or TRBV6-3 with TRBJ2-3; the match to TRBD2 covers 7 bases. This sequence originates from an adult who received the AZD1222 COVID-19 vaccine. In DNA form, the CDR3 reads TGTGCCAGCAGTTACGGGGAGGGGCTCACCACAGATACGCAGTATTTT. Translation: CASSYGEGLTTDTQYF.